Sequencing of this T cell receptor (beta chain) was carried out in a study of post-analysis software for immune sequencing data. General study points: F measure grouped same-batch samples tightly together. With TRBV5-6, TRBV5-1 and TRBV20-1 included, about five TRBV segments were more frequent in patients than in controls.

The germline CDR1 and CDR2 sequences are LGHDT and YNNKEL (reference sequence). This CDR3 has 15 amino acids. The V end was cut by 2 bases, the J end by 4 bases, with 14 bases between. The library was made from cDNA and included unique molecular identifiers. MiXCR, run by TCRdb on the PCR reads, gives a single entry per CDR3 protein. The sample includes roughly 800,000 distinct CDR3 sequences, under 70% of them seen just once. This clonotype was observed a single time. Its target is unknown. The TCR sequence derives from a girl aged 5 to 17 with multiple sclerosis. Sequenced sample: blood. The genes are TRBV3-1 and TRBJ1-2; a possible D gene is TRBD1 (5 bases). Written as DNA, the CDR3 is TGTGCCAGCAGCCAACGGACACAGACAAGCTATGGCTACACCTTC. Its translation: CASSQRTQTSYGYTF.